The subject of this entry is one T cell receptor (beta chain). What this receptor recognizes is not known. Per-base quality was not reported, and no clone a single base away is much larger than it. This sample was included in a study of T cell responses to AZD1222 COVID-19 vaccine (dated by TCRdb to the early 2020s). The study in broad terms: AZD1222 recipients with second doses at about 4 weeks or about 12 weeks were pooled, because spike-specific TCR depth and breadth did not differ between schedules. A total of 233 trial participants underwent TCR sequencing, of whom roughly 210 had received two doses of AZD1222 and 26 had received two doses of the MenACWY control vaccine. Trial participants were enrolled into age subgroups of 18-55, 56-69 and 70-plus years, which contained around 150, 29 and 61 TCR-sequenced participants, respectively.

The CDR3 regions of human TCRbeta chains were subjected to immunosequencing. As for the authors' bioinformatics: Repertoire TCRs were checked for matches against a reference library of SARS-CoV-2-specific TCRs that had been generated using the MIRA antigen-specificity platform. Breadth meant the fraction of unique TCRs that were SARS-CoV-2-associated, whereas depth meant the fraction of total T cells that were SARS-CoV-2-associated. Using the MIRA data, each spike-specific TCR was mapped to the spike region that the TCR reacts to and placed in a CD4 or CD8 class. Log10-transformed breadth and depth values were compared by one-way ANOVA with Sidak's multiple comparisons tests. Held by TCRdb, this immuneACCESS table contains in-frame sequences only and omits some clones. Under half of the omission traces to an unresolved V gene where checked; the cause of the rest is unknown. Clone size and V and J calls were adopted from that table, with D and trimming inferred from the DNA. Here the sample has under 120,000 clones; roughly 90% occur a single time. Roughly 1.2% of the sample rests with the top ten.

Read against the paper, the sample's time point label means: baseline before first vaccination. Vaccinee samples were obtained from the UK trials COV001 and COV002, which included a single-blind randomized controlled phase 2/3 trial of AZD1222 (ChAdOx1 nCoV-19) in healthy adults. For TCRbeta chain sequencing, PBMC samples were collected from trial participants at day 0 and at day 28 after the second dose. V was cut back by 0 bases and J by 1 base, leaving a gap of 13 bases between them. Its CDR3 holds 17 amino acids, cysteine through phenylalanine. Only the CDR3 DNA stays, 51 bases, in frame from base 1. As encoded in the germline V gene, CDR1 is SGHNT while CDR2 is YENEEA. Here is what the overall study found, with its caveats: Epitopes outside the regions mutated in the B.1.351 and B.1.1.7 variants were reportedly recognized by nearly half of the unique spike-specific TCRs. After two AZD1222 doses, spike-specific TCR breadth and depth were significantly higher than at day 0 and than in MenACWY recipients. Only 5 to 7 AZD1222 recipients were SARS-CoV-2 seropositive at baseline, limiting conclusions about previously exposed vaccinees. CD4 TCRs associated with the vaccine covered the entire spike protein, and the dominant responses were in regions 160-218 and 743-854. Because no samples from the day 14 peak response were available, repertoires could be characterized only after the peak T cell response. Participants were mostly white British, with more females than males. The authors suggested clonal diversity may have been underestimated. The 56-69-year group was small, and its depth increase did not reach significance, likely because of low power.

Recombination linked TRBV11-3 to TRBJ1-3; the D gene is unclear. The sample was peripheral blood, taken on day 0 of AZD1222 vaccination. The receptor's source is an adult in good health. Here is the DNA: TGTGCCAGCAGCTTAGAAGCGGGCCGTGGGTCTGGAAACACCATATATTTT. This translates into CASSLEAGRGSGNTIYF. When the CDR3 is completed using the reference TRBV11-3 and TRBJ1-3 genes on either side, the full variable domain is EAGVVQSPRYKIIEKKQPVAFWCNPISGHNTLYWYLQNLGQGPELLIRYENEEAVDDSQLPKDRFSAERLKGVDSTLKIQPAELGDSAVYLCASSLEAGRGSGNTIYFGEGSWLTVV.